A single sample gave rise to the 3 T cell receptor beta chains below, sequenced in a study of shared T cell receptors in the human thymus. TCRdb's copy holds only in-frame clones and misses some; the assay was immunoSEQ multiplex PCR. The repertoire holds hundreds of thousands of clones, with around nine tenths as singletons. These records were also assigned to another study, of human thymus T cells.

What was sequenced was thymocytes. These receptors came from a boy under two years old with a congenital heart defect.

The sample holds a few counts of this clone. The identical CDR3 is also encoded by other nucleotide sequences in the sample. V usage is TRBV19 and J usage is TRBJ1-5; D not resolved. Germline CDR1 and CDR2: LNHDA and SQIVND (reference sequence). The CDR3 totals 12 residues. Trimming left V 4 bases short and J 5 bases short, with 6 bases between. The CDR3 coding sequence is TGTGCCAGTAGTACAGGTGATCAGCCCCAGCATTTT. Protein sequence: CASSTGDQPQHF.

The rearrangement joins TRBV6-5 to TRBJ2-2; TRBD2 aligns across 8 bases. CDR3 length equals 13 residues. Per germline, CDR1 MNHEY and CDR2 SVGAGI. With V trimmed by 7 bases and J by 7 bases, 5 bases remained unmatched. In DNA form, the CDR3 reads TGTGCCAGCAATGAGCGGGAGTACGGGGAGCTGTTTTTT. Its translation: CASNEREYGELFF.

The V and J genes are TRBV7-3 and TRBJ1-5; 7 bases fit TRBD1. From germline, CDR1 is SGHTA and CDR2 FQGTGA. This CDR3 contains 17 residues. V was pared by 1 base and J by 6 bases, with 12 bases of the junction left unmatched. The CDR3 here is CASSLIIRYRGPQPQHF. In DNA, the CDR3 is TGTGCCAGCAGCTTAATAATAAGGTACAGGGGCCCTCAGCCCCAGCATTTT.